This paragraph reports one T cell receptor beta chain. CDR3 size: 15 residues. The V gene lost 0 bases and the J gene lost 0 bases, with 7 bases spanning the gap. Germline loops: CDR1 LGHNA, CDR2 YSLEER. The data belong to a study of cytomegalovirus exposure and HLA in healthy donors. Amplification used 60 Vbeta primers and 13 Jbeta primers. The data were produced by immunoSEQ multiplex PCR, yet TCRdb's version contains in-frame clones alone and is incomplete. The sample lists under 300,000 clones; approximately 84% were seen once. The TCR comes from a woman in her forties in good health and CMV-seropositive. The V and J genes are TRBV4-3 and TRBJ2-3, with D uncertain. Sequencing used PBMCs. In DNA, the CDR3 is TGCGCCAGCAGCCAAGATGAGGCTAGCACAGATACGCAGTATTTT. Translated: CASSQDEASTDTQYF.